The 27 T cell receptor beta chains below come from one sample, sequenced in a study of blood T cell repertoires in COVID-19. Repertoires were generated with immunoSEQ multiplex PCR, while TCRdb's copy carries only in-frame clones and drops some. The data show approximately 210,000 clones, just over 85% seen once. Material for sequencing was peripheral blood. The receptors stem from a man aged 30-40 years who had recovered from COVID-19.

The V gene is TRBV3-1 (or the pseudogene TRBV3-2), the J gene TRBJ2-6; a weak D match, TRBD2 (5 bases). Trimming removed 5 bases at V and 0 bases at J, with 8 bases between. The CDR3 is 15 residues long. Germline values: CDR1 LGHDT, CDR2 YNNKEL (reference sequence). The CDR3 DNA is TGTGCCAGCAGCGAACTAGACTCTGGGGCCAACGTCCTGACTTTC. This encodes CASSELDSGANVLTF.

V is TRBV7-2 and J is TRBJ2-3; D uncertain. Between the trimmed V and J ends, which lost 5 bases and 5 bases, there was a span of 8 bases. The germline V gene has CDR1 SGHTA and CDR2 FQGNSA. The CDR3 contains 12 residues. CDR3 DNA: TGTGCCAGCAGCCAATTCATAGATACGCAGTATTTT. Residues: CASSQFIDTQYF.

The chain recombines TRBV27 with TRBJ2-4, with 7 bases aligning to TRBD2. The J segment lost 6 bases and the V segment lost 2 bases, leaving 4 bases of the junction unmatched. This CDR3 region has 14 residues. Per germline, CDR1 MNHEY and CDR2 SMNVEV (reference sequence). DNA for the CDR3: TGTGCCAGCAGTTTAGGAGCGGGGTTAAACATTCAGTACTTC. This gives the protein CASSLGAGLNIQYF.

This rearrangement joins TRBV30 to TRBJ2-7; the match to TRBD1 covers 9 bases. This CDR3 region has 14 residues. The V segment lost 5 bases and the J segment 4 bases; nucleotides outside the gene matches: 9. CDR1 and CDR2 from the germline V gene are GTSNPN and SVGIG (reference sequence). The CDR3 is CAWETGTGKYEQYF. CDR3 coding DNA: TGTGCCTGGGAAACCGGGACAGGGAAATACGAGCAGTACTTC.

The V and J genes are TRBV9 and TRBJ1-1; 8 bases line up with TRBD1. The CDR3 sequence is 17 residues long. V dropped 4 bases and J dropped 4; count of bases not matched to a gene: 15. Germline lookup yields CDR1 SGDLS and CDR2 YYNGEE. CDR3 sequence: CASSFAPRGPGGTEAFF. In nucleotides, the CDR3 is TGTGCCAGCAGCTTCGCCCCCAGGGGGCCGGGCGGCACTGAAGCTTTCTTT. Looking up the rest from reference TRBV9 and TRBJ1-1 gives the full variable domain: DSGVTQTPKHLITATGQRVTLRCSPRSGDLSVYWYQQSLDQGLQFLIQYYNGEERAKGNILERFSAQQFPDLHSELNLSSLELGDSALYFCASSFAPRGPGGTEAFFGQGTRLTVV.

The V call is TRBV10-1, the J call TRBJ1-6, with D unclear. Germline V CDR1 and CDR2: WNHNN, SYGVQD (reference sequence). V lost 4 bases to trimming and J lost 9 bases, with 13 bases between them. This CDR3 contains 14 residues. As DNA, the CDR3 is TGCGCCAGCAGTGGAGGAGTCGGCAGTTCACCCCTCCACTTT. As protein: CASSGGVGSSPLHF.

This clone appeared once. This chain joins TRBV5-5 and TRBJ2-1; 7 nucleotides align to TRBD2. Germline-derived CDR1 and CDR2 are SGHKS and YYEKEE (reference sequence). The CDR3 spans 15 residues. The trim removed 4 bases at V and 6 bases at J, leaving 10 bases unmatched. The CDR3 nucleotides are TGTGCCAGCAGCCCACTACGGGGGGTATTCAATGAGCAGTTCTTC. This encodes CASSPLRGVFNEQFF. Based on the CDR3 plus reference TRBV5-5 and TRBJ2-1, the full variable domain is DAGVTQSPTHLIKTRGQQVTLRCSPISGHKSVSWYQQVLGQGPQFIFQYYEKEERGRGNFPDRFSARQFPNYSSELNVNALLLGDSALYLCASSPLRGVFNEQFFGPGTRLTVL.

This sequence joins TRBV14 and TRBJ2-7; D gene unclear. The CDR3 contains 13 residues. V lost 4 bases and J 0 bases, leaving 7 bases between the germline ends. Germline V lookup: CDR1 SGHDN, CDR2 FVKESK. The chain's CDR3 is CASSLPYSYEQYF. The CDR3 nucleotides are TGTGCCAGCAGCCTCCCCTACTCCTACGAGCAGTACTTC.

This sequence joins TRBV5-1 and TRBJ2-7, with D possibly TRBD1 on 6 matching bases. V was trimmed by 2 bases and J by 4 bases, leaving 13 bases between them. There are 14 residues in the CDR3. The germline gives CDR1 SGHRS, CDR2 YFSETQ. The CDR3 sequence: CASSLTTDRYEQYF. The CDR3 coding sequence is TGCGCCAGCAGCTTAACGACTGACAGGTACGAGCAGTACTTC.

This clone was recorded a few times. The rearrangement joins TRBV20-1 to TRBJ1-1; a weak D match, TRBD1 (5 bases). Germline assignment: CDR1 DFQATT and CDR2 SNEGSKA (reference sequence). V lost 3 bases, J lost 2 bases, and 10 bases lay in between. This CDR3 contains 13 residues. The CDR3 region is CSASFGHNTEAFF. The CDR3 coding sequence is TGCAGTGCTAGTTTCGGACACAACACTGAAGCTTTCTTT.

CDR3 in amino acids: CASSYPGQGTYEQYF. The DNA of the CDR3 is TGTGCCAGCAGTTACCCTGGACAGGGTACCTACGAGCAGTACTTC. The chain combines TRBV6-6 with TRBJ2-7, with 8 bases that match TRBD1. V was pared by 2 bases and J by 2 bases, with 5 bases of the junction left unmatched. The germline V gene has CDR1 MNHNY and CDR2 SVGAGI (reference sequence). The CDR3 contains 15 residues.

The chain combines TRBV11-2 with TRBJ1-5; D uncertain. This CDR3 contains 13 residues. The V end was cut by 0 bases, the J end by 6 bases, with 6 bases between. From germline, CDR1 is SGHAT and CDR2 FQNNGV. The CDR3 sequence: CASSLERGQPQHF. CDR3 in DNA: TGTGCCAGCAGCTTAGAACGAGGTCAGCCCCAGCATTTT.

The chain uses TRBV5-4 and TRBJ2-1, with 7 nucleotides matching TRBD2. With V trimmed by 3 bases and J by 3 bases, 9 bases remained unmatched. Germline CDR1 and CDR2: SGHNT and YYREEE (reference sequence). CDR3 size: 16 residues. DNA of the CDR3: TGTGCCAGCAGCTCGAGCCGTAGCGGGTACTACAATGAGCAGTTCTTC. Its protein product is CASSSSRSGYYNEQFF.

This rearrangement joins TRBV5-1 to TRBJ1-1; D not certain. The CDR3 has 14 residues. The V end lost 0 bases, the J end lost 1 base, and 7 bases lay between the germline ends. The germline gives CDR1 SGHRS, CDR2 YFSETQ. CDR3 residues: CASSLGPGNTEAFF. Written as DNA, the CDR3 is TGCGCCAGCAGCTTGGGGCCAGGGAACACTGAAGCTTTCTTT.

The genes are TRBV30 and TRBJ2-3; the D is unclear. The CDR3 is 13 residues long. The germline V and J ends were trimmed by 3 bases and 6 bases, with 13 bases remaining between them. Germline V gene sequence: CDR1 GTSNPN, CDR2 SVGIG (reference sequence). The CDR3 DNA is TGTGCCTGGAGCCCTTCTCTAGTGGATACGCAGTATTTT. It encodes CAWSPSLVDTQYF. The entire variable domain, with the rest obtained from reference TRBV30 and TRBJ2-3, is as follows: SQTIHQWPATLVQPVGSPLSLECTVEGTSNPNLYWYRQAAGRGLQLLFYSVGIGQISSEVPQNLSASRPQDRQFILSSKKLLLSDSGFYLCAWSPSLVDTQYFGPGTRLTVL.

The rearrangement links TRBV19 to TRBJ1-5; TRBD1 aligns across 8 bases. The V segment lost 6 bases and the J segment 3 bases; nucleotides outside the gene matches: 10. Germline V lookup: CDR1 LNHDA, CDR2 SQIVND (reference sequence). The CDR3 length is 16 residues. The CDR3 spells CASRKTGEGYNQPQHF. The CDR3, as DNA: TGTGCCAGTAGGAAGACAGGGGAGGGCTACAATCAGCCCCAGCATTTT.

This clone has a single count. The chain recombines TRBV7-9 with TRBJ2-6; the match to TRBD1 covers 10 bases. CDR3 length: 17 amino acids. J lost 3 bases, V lost 6 bases, and 8 bases had no gene match. The germline V gene encodes CDR1 SEHNR and CDR2 FQNEAQ (reference sequence). The CDR3 is CASRYGTGEYGANVLTF. CDR3 bases: TGTGCCAGCAGATACGGGACAGGGGAGTATGGGGCCAACGTCCTGACTTTC. The whole variable domain, filled in from reference TRBV7-9 and TRBJ2-6, reads DTGVSQNPRHKITKRGQNVTFRCDPISEHNRLYWYRQTLGQGPEFLTYFQNEAQLEKSRLLSDRFSAERPKGSFSTLEIQRTEQGDSAMYLCASRYGTGEYGANVLTFGAGSRLTVL.

J is TRBJ2-1 and V is TRBV24-1, with D possibly being TRBD1 (5 bases). Germline V gives CDR1 KGHDR, CDR2 SFDVKD. The CDR3 length is 16 residues. V lost 2 bases and J 7 bases, leaving 17 bases between the germline ends. DNA of the CDR3: TGTGCCACCAGTGATTCGAATGGCGGCAGGGTGAATGAGCAGTTCTTC. Translating it yields CATSDSNGGRVNEQFF.

V usage is TRBV5-6 and J usage is TRBJ2-2, with D possibly being TRBD2 (6 bases). CDR3 length equals 15 residues. V was pared by 2 bases and J by 4 bases, with 12 bases between. The germline V gene encodes CDR1 SGHDT and CDR2 YYEEEE. CDR3 residues: CASSFLGGGTGELFF. The CDR3 region has the DNA TGTGCCAGCAGCTTTTTGGGAGGAGGCACCGGGGAGCTGTTTTTT.

This chain joins TRBV15 and TRBJ2-7; 7 nucleotides agree with TRBD2. The V and J ends lost 7 bases and 4 bases, in that order; junction bases with no gene match: 7. The germline V gene has CDR1 LNHNV and CDR2 YYDKDF (reference sequence). The CDR3 runs 13 residues. The CDR3 protein is CATTYWGGYEQYF. The CDR3 DNA reads TGTGCCACCACCTACTGGGGGGGTTACGAGCAGTACTTC.

The chain is built from TRBV5-1 and TRBJ2-5, with TRBD2 identical over 13 bases. The CDR3 is 19 residues long. Trimming took 2 bases from V and 4 from J; bases not matched to a gene: 14. The germline V gene encodes CDR1 SGHRS and CDR2 YFSETQ. CDR3 nucleotides: TGCGCCAGCAGCTTCGGGTGGTTGCGGAGACTAGCGGGGGGAGAGACCCAGTACTTC. It encodes CASSFGWLRRLAGGETQYF.

This clone was counted only a few times. The V call is TRBV10-1, the J call TRBJ1-2; 9 bases are a match to TRBD1. The CDR3 is made up of 12 amino acids. V was clipped by 3 bases and J by 12 bases; unmatched bases: 5. Germline V lookup: CDR1 WNHNN, CDR2 SYGVQD (reference sequence). CDR3 loop: CASSDLGTGHTF. For the CDR3, the DNA is TGCGCCAGCAGTGACCTGGGGACAGGGCACACCTTC.

The CDR3 nucleotides are TGTGCCAGCAGTTATAGGGGGCTAAGGAACACTGAAGCTTTCTTT. Its translation is CASSYRGLRNTEAFF. The gene calls are TRBV6-2 or TRBV6-3 and TRBJ1-1; 7 nucleotides agree with TRBD1. The germline V gene encodes CDR1 MNHEY and CDR2 SVGEGT. V lost 3 bases to trimming and J lost 1 base; unmatched junction nucleotides: 5. There are 15 residues in the CDR3.

The rearrangement uses TRBV14 and TRBJ2-3; the match to TRBD2 covers 7 bases. This CDR3 region has 16 residues. Germline CDR1 SGHDN, CDR2 FVKESK. V trimming: 1 base; J trimming: 2 bases; junction bases outside the gene matches: 6. DNA for the CDR3: TGTGCCAGCAGCCAAGCGAAGCGGGGCTTCACAGATACGCAGTATTTT. Amino acid sequence: CASSQAKRGFTDTQYF. Full variable domain (remainder filled in from reference TRBV14 and TRBJ2-3): EAGVTQFPSHSVIEKGQTVTLRCDPISGHDNLYWYRRVMGKEIKFLLHFVKESKQDESGMPNNRFLAERTGGTYSTLKVQPAELEDSGVYFCASSQAKRGFTDTQYFGPGTRLTVL.

The V call is TRBV19, the J call TRBJ2-5, with TRBD1 matching 8 bases. CDR3 length: 16 amino acids. Unmatched junction bases numbered 9, after V lost 5 bases and J lost 1 base. The germline V gene encodes CDR1 LNHDA and CDR2 SQIVND (reference sequence). This CDR3 is CASSLIGTGPQETQYF. The CDR3 nucleotides read TGTGCCAGTAGTCTCATCGGGACAGGCCCCCAAGAGACCCAGTACTTC. The variable domain in full, completed from reference TRBV19 and TRBJ2-5, reads DGGITQSPKYLFRKEGQNVTLSCEQNLNHDAMYWYRQDPGQGLRLIYYSQIVNDFQKGDIAEGYSVSREKKESFPLTVTSAQKNPTAFYLCASSLIGTGPQETQYFGPGTRLLVL.

Written as DNA, the CDR3 is TGTGCCAGCAGTCGTACTTATGGCTACACCTTC. This sequence encodes CASSRTYGYTF. V gene TRBV12-3 or TRBV12-4 combines with J gene TRBJ1-2; D gene ambiguous. Trimming took 5 bases from V and 5 from J, leaving 6 bases between them. This CDR3 has 11 amino acids.

The chain has TRBV6-5 and TRBJ2-7; 7 nucleotides line up with TRBD1. The CDR3 length is 15 residues. Germline V CDR1 and CDR2: MNHEY, SVGAGI. Germline trimming cut 2 bases from V and 0 bases from J; bases unmatched to any gene: 4. This chain's CDR3 is CASSYLGTASYEQYF. The CDR3, as DNA: TGTGCCAGCAGTTACCTGGGGACAGCCTCCTACGAGCAGTACTTC.